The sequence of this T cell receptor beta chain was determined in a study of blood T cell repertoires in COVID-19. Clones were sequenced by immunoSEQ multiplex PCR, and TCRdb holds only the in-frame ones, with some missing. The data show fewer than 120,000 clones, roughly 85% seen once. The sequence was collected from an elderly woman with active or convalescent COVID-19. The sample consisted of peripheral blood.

The CDR3 spells CASSQESGTGGRSQPQHF. In DNA, the CDR3 is TGCGCCAGCAGCCAAGAGTCCGGGACAGGGGGCAGGAGTCAGCCCCAGCATTTT. V usage is TRBV4-1 and J usage is TRBJ1-5; 12 nucleotides align to TRBD1. Germline V CDR1 and CDR2: MGHRA, YSYEKL. V lost 0 bases and J lost 6; bases outside the gene matches: 9. The CDR3 consists of 18 residues.